Each of the 9 T cell receptor beta chains below was sequenced from the same sample in a study of blood T cell repertoires in COVID-19. The protocol was immunoSEQ multiplex PCR, while the TCRdb copy is restricted to in-frame clones and leaves out a portion. Here the sample spans around 180,000 clones, around 80% being singletons. The sample consisted of peripheral blood. The receptors come from a woman at least 80 years old with COVID-19, enrolled during active disease.

The chain uses TRBV21-1 and TRBJ2-2; the table calls TRBD2, which could not be checked here. TRBV21-1 corresponds to a pseudogene. The CDR3 has 15 amino acids. The CDR3 DNA reads TGTGCCAGCAGCCCTCTGGCGGGAGGCACCGGGGAGCTGTTTTTT. This encodes CASSPLAGGTGELFF.

The chain couples TRBV19 to TRBJ1-5; 7 bases fit TRBD1. J was trimmed by 5 bases and V by 3 bases; bases with no gene match: 7. There are 15 residues in the CDR3. Looked up from germline, CDR1 is LNHDA and CDR2 is SQIVND (reference sequence). CDR3 sequence (DNA): TGTGCCAGTAGTATCTCCAGGGGGGTGGATCAGCCCCAGCATTTT. It translates to CASSISRGVDQPQHF.

V usage is TRBV7-2 and J usage is TRBJ2-7; 10 bases match TRBD1. Trimming took 5 bases from V and 5 from J; bases not matched to a gene: 9. Per germline, CDR1 SGHTA and CDR2 FQGNSA. The CDR3 contains 15 residues. The CDR3 loop is CASSTTGGFDDEQYF. The CDR3 nucleotides read TGTGCCAGCAGCACGACAGGGGGCTTTGACGACGAGCAGTACTTC.

This clone was found a few times. J is TRBJ2-2 and V is TRBV6-5; TRBD2 aligns across 7 bases. Trimming took 7 bases from V and 5 from J; bases not matched to a gene: 7. This CDR3 region has 14 residues. Per germline, CDR1 MNHEY and CDR2 SVGAGI. For the CDR3, the DNA is TGTGCCAGCATCAAAGCGGGATTGACCGGGGAGCTGTTTTTT. This gives the protein CASIKAGLTGELFF.

The V gene is TRBV10-1, the J gene TRBJ2-7; TRBD1 agrees at 7 bases. CDR1 is WNHNN, CDR2 SYGVQD, per germline (reference sequence). The CDR3 has 13 residues. J gave up 7 bases and V 4 bases, and 7 bases lay outside the gene matches. The CDR3 sequence is CASSGDRAEEQYF. In nucleotides, the CDR3 is TGCGCCAGCAGTGGAGACAGGGCAGAGGAGCAGTACTTC.

This clone has only one observation. The rearrangement joins TRBV28 to TRBJ1-5, with 7 bases matching TRBD1. CDR1 MDHEN and CDR2 SYDVKM come from the germline V gene. CDR3 length equals 17 residues. J was trimmed by 0 bases and V by 3 bases; bases with no gene match: 8. The CDR3 DNA reads as TGTGCCAGCAGTTTCCCTAGGGGGACAGTTAGCAATCAGCCCCAGCATTTT. Its protein is CASSFPRGTVSNQPQHF.

The rearrangement uses TRBV18 and TRBJ2-2, with D possibly being TRBD1 (5 bases). This CDR3 is built from 17 residues. Germline CDR1 and CDR2: KGHSH and LQKENI. V was pared by 1 base and J by 4 bases, with 16 bases between. The CDR3 spells CASSPLGAKQGTGELFF. The DNA of the CDR3 is TGTGCCAGCTCACCACTAGGAGCCAAGCAGGGCACCGGGGAGCTGTTTTTT.

The rearrangement links TRBV5-6 to TRBJ2-5; a possible D gene is TRBD1 (6 bases). This CDR3 contains 13 residues. The ends were cut back, 2 bases at V and 4 bases at J, with 9 bases in the middle. CDR1 is SGHDT, CDR2 YYEEEE, per germline. CDR3 sequence reads: CASSLTGLETQYF. DNA for the CDR3: TGTGCCAGCAGCTTAACAGGGCTAGAGACCCAGTACTTC.

This chain uses TRBV15 with TRBJ2-3; 8 nucleotides match TRBD2. CDR1 LNHNV and CDR2 YYDKDF come from the germline V gene (reference sequence). This CDR3 has 15 residues. V trimming: 8 bases; J trimming: 5 bases; junction bases outside the gene matches: 12. CDR3 sequence reads: CATSPPGGAVDTQYF. CDR3 nucleotide sequence: TGTGCCACCTCCCCGCCGGGGGGGGCGGTAGATACGCAGTATTTT.